Each of the 6 T cell receptor beta chains below was sequenced from the same sample in a study of CD8 T cells in Susac syndrome. The RNA, roughly 0.5 to 1 ug, was put through reverse transcription using random hexamers. One entry per CDR3 protein, called by TCRdb with MiXCR from the immunoSEQ multiplex PCR reads. This sample has some 190,000 distinct CDR3 sequences, with roughly 95% found just once. The sample consisted of CD4+ T cells from PBMCs. These receptor sequences come from a human donor in good health.

The chain couples TRBV2 to TRBJ2-1, with 7 bases that match TRBD1. Germline loops: CDR1 SNHLY, CDR2 FYNNEI. This CDR3 comprises 14 residues. The J segment lost 6 bases and the V segment lost 4 bases, leaving 6 bases of the junction unmatched. In nucleotides, the CDR3 is TGTGCCAGCAGTGTCGGGACAGCCGGCAATGAGCAGTTCTTC. Amino acids: CASSVGTAGNEQFF.

The V and J genes are TRBV12-3 or TRBV12-4 and TRBJ2-1; tentatively, D is TRBD1 (6 bases). This CDR3 contains 14 residues. The V end lost 6 bases, the J end lost 8 bases, and 17 bases lay between the germline ends. The CDR3 DNA sequence: TGTGCCAGCAGCAGGGACCTCTGGGGGCATGAGCAGTTCTTC. Translation gives CASSRDLWGHEQFF.

The chain links TRBV18 to TRBJ2-7; possible D gene TRBD2, 5 bases. With 3 bases removed from V and 3 bases from J, the gap between germline ends came to 9 bases. The CDR3 loop spans 13 amino acids. Germline values: CDR1 KGHSH, CDR2 LQKENI. In DNA, the CDR3 is TGTGCCAGCTCACCGTCGAGCGGCTACGAGCAGTACTTC. This translates into CASSPSSGYEQYF.

J is TRBJ2-1 and V is TRBV20-1, with 9 bases identical to TRBD2. Trimming cost V 0 bases and J 6 bases; bases outside gene matches: 9. Germline-derived CDR1 and CDR2 are DFQATT and SNEGSKA (reference sequence). The CDR3 loop spans 16 amino acids. The CDR3 coding sequence is TGCAGTGCTAGAGATTCCCGGACTAGCGTTCTCAATGAGCAGTTCTTC. This translates into CSARDSRTSVLNEQFF.

This clonotype was counted once. The gene calls are TRBV6-5 and TRBJ2-1; 9 bases match TRBD2. Trimming removed 6 bases from V and 8 bases from J; junction bases left unmatched: 8. The CDR3 runs to 14 residues. The V gene's germline CDR1 is MNHEY and CDR2 SVGAGI. The CDR3 bases are TGTGCCAGCAGGCCGGGACTAGCTTTTGATGAGCAGTTCTTC. Residues: CASRPGLAFDEQFF.

The V gene is TRBV29-1, the J gene TRBJ1-2; no reliable D call. Germline CDR1 is SQVTM and CDR2 is ANQGSEA. V lost 5 bases to trimming and J lost 1 base, with 20 bases between them. This CDR3 comprises 16 residues. Here the CDR3 reads CSVNNGIGAVNYGYTF. The CDR3 DNA sequence: TGCAGCGTTAATAACGGGATCGGAGCTGTTAACTATGGCTACACCTTC.